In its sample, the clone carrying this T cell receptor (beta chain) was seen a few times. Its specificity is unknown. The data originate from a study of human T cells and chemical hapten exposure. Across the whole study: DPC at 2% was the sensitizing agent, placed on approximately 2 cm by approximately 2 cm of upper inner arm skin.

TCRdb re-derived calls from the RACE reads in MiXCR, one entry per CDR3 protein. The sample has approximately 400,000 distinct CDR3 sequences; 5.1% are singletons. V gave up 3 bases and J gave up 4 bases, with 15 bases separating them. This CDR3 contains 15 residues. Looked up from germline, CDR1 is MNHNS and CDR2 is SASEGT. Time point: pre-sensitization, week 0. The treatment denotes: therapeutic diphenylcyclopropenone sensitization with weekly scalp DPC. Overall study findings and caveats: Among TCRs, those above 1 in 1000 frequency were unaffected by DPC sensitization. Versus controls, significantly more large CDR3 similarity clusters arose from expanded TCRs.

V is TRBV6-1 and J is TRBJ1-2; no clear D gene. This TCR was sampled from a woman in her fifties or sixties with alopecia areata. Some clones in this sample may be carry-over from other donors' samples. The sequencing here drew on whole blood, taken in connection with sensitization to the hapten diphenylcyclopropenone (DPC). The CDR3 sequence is CASSELRTVLYGYTF. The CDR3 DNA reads TGTGCCAGCAGTGAGCTACGGACCGTCCTCTATGGCTACACCTTC.